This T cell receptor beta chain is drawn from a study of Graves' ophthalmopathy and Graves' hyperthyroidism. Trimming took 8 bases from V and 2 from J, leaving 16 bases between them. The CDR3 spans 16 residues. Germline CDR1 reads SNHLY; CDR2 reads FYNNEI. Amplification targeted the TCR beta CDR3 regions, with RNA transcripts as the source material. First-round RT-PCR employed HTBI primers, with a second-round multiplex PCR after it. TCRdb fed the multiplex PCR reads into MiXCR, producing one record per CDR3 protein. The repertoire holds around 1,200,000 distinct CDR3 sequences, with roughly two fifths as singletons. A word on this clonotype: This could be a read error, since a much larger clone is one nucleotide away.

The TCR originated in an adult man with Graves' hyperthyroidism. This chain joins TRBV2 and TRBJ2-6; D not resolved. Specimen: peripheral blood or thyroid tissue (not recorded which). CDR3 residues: CASYRTEAPGANVLTF. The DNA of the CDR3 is TGTGCCAGCTATAGGACCGAGGCCCCTGGGGCCAACGTCCTGACTTTC.